The 21 T cell receptor beta chains below all came from one sample that was sequenced in a study of early T cells in non-severe SARS-CoV-2 infection. TCRdb reprocessed the 5' RACE reads via MiXCR and lists one record per CDR3 protein. The data show tens of thousands of distinct CDR3 sequences, approximately 5.8% seen once. What was sequenced was whole blood. All receptors derive from an adult who was a healthcare worker with PCR-confirmed SARS-CoV-2 infection or an uninfected control (not recorded which).

This clonotype was detected many times. The rearrangement joins TRBV7-9 to TRBJ2-3; no reliable D call. The CDR3 is 14 residues long. Germline V CDR1 and CDR2: SEHNR, FQNEAQ (reference sequence). V lost 3 bases and J lost 4, with 11 bases in between. CDR3 loop: CASSLPGASDTQYF. DNA for the CDR3: TGTGCCAGCAGCTTGCCAGGAGCTTCAGATACGCAGTATTTT.

The rearrangement uses TRBV5-4 and TRBJ2-1; 9 bases align to TRBD2. Per germline, CDR1 SGHNT and CDR2 YYREEE (reference sequence). V lost 1 base to trimming and J lost 5 bases; unmatched junction nucleotides: 4. CDR3 length: 15 amino acids. CDR3 protein: CASSLPSGTHNEQFF. In nucleotides, the CDR3 is TGTGCCAGCAGCTTGCCTAGCGGGACACACAATGAGCAGTTCTTC.

This clonotype was observed many times. The chain joins TRBV10-3 to TRBJ2-7; D perhaps matches TRBD2 (7 bases). Germline V gives CDR1 ENHRY, CDR2 SYGVKD. The CDR3 contains 12 residues. Trimming pared 4 bases from V and 6 bases from J, leaving 10 bases between. The CDR3 spells CAISGGGAEQYF. As DNA, the CDR3 is TGTGCCATCAGTGGCGGGGGCGCCGAGCAGTACTTC.

The chain couples TRBV15 to TRBJ1-6; 8 bases are a match to TRBD1. Germline CDR1 and CDR2: LNHNV and YYDKDF (reference sequence). V dropped 0 bases and J dropped 8; count of bases not matched to a gene: 6. The CDR3 has 16 amino acids. The CDR3 is CATSRDATGAHSPLHF. Here the CDR3 DNA reads TGTGCCACCAGCAGAGACGCGACAGGGGCCCATTCACCCCTCCACTTT.

This clonotype was counted many times. V is TRBV5-1 and J is TRBJ1-2; TRBD1 is a possible D gene (5 bases). Germline V gene lookup returns CDR1 SGHRS and CDR2 YFSETQ. This CDR3 contains 14 residues. V was pared by 1 base and J by 5 bases, with 12 bases between. This chain's CDR3 is CASSLIDGTYGYTF. CDR3 in DNA: TGCGCCAGCAGCTTGATTGACGGGACTTATGGCTACACCTTC.

This clonotype was detected many times. This chain joins TRBV20-1 and TRBJ1-5; D might be TRBD1 (6 bases). The CDR3 contains 14 residues. Between the trimmed V and J ends, which lost 6 bases and 6 bases, there was a span of 18 bases. Germline V gives CDR1 DFQATT, CDR2 SNEGSKA (reference sequence). CDR3 residues: CSARTGLPGQPQHF. DNA for the CDR3: TGCAGTGCGCGAACAGGGTTACCGGGTCAGCCCCAGCATTTT.

This clonotype was picked up a small number of times. The chain's CDR3 is CASSLEGLTTGELFF. CDR3 nucleotide sequence: TGCGCCAGCAGCTTGGAGGGACTCACCACCGGGGAGCTGTTTTTT. The J gene is TRBJ2-2, the V gene TRBV5-1; D possibly corresponds to TRBD2 (6 bases). CDR3 length: 15 amino acids. Germline V gene sequence: CDR1 SGHRS, CDR2 YFSETQ. Trimming took 0 bases from V and 4 from J, leaving 10 bases between them.

In its sample, this clonotype was seen many times. The chain uses TRBV11-2 and TRBJ1-1; unclear D gene. The CDR3 loop spans 13 amino acids. V shed 2 bases and J shed 3 bases, with 7 bases lying between them. Germline-derived CDR1 and CDR2 are SGHAT and FQNNGV. The CDR3 spells CASSLRDYTEAFF. CDR3 sequence (DNA): TGTGCCAGCAGCTTACGCGATTACACTGAAGCTTTCTTT. The full variable domain, completed using reference TRBV11-2 and TRBJ1-1, is EAGVAQSPRYKIIEKRQSVAFWCNPISGHATLYWYQQILGQGPKLLIQFQNNGVVDDSQLPKDRFSAERLKGVDSTLKIQPAKLEDSAVYLCASSLRDYTEAFFGQGTRLTVV.

This clonotype has a count of ten or more. The rearrangement links TRBV20-1 to TRBJ2-5; TRBD2 matches 8 bases. Germline loops: CDR1 DFQATT, CDR2 SNEGSKA (reference sequence). The CDR3 sequence is 13 residues long. Trimming took 4 bases from V and 4 from J; bases not matched to a gene: 5. CDR3 sequence: CSATRTSTETQYF. The CDR3 region has the DNA TGCAGTGCTACTCGGACTAGCACAGAGACCCAGTACTTC.

This clonotype was detected many times. The V call is TRBV29-1, the J call TRBJ1-2; D possibly corresponds to TRBD1 (6 bases). CDR3 length equals 15 residues. Trimming shortened V by 6 bases and J by 0 bases, and 17 bases separated the two germline ends. Per germline, CDR1 SQVTM and CDR2 ANQGSEA. The DNA for the CDR3 is TGCAGCGTCTGGGGGGGCTGGCAGACTAACTATGGCTACACCTTC. Translating it yields CSVWGGWQTNYGYTF.

This clonotype was seen ten or more times. The genes are TRBV7-9 and TRBJ2-1, with 8 positions matching TRBD2. The CDR3 is 15 residues long. Trimming took 8 bases from V and 0 from J; bases not matched to a gene: 6. Germline V CDR1 and CDR2: SEHNR, FQNEAQ (reference sequence). The CDR3 here is CASRLASSSYNEQFF. The CDR3 bases are TGTGCCAGCCGACTAGCGTCCAGCTCCTACAATGAGCAGTTCTTC.

This clonotype appeared a few times. The chain joins TRBV7-3 to TRBJ2-6; 8 bases agree with TRBD1. CDR3 length: 17 residues. CDR1 and CDR2 from the germline V gene are SGHTA and FQGTGA. The junction had 5 bases not matched to a gene; V was cut back by 4 bases and J by 0 bases. In DNA, the CDR3 is TGTGCCAGCAGCTCCGGACAGGGCCTCTCTGGGGCCAACGTCCTGACTTTC. This translates into CASSSGQGLSGANVLTF.

This clonotype has ten or more counts. The genes are TRBV20-1 and TRBJ2-1; D tentatively reads TRBD1 or TRBD2 (5 bases each). The V end was cut by 2 bases, the J end by 7 bases, with 15 bases between. This CDR3 region has 14 residues. Looked up from germline, CDR1 is DFQATT and CDR2 is SNEGSKA (reference sequence). The DNA for the CDR3 is TGCAGTGCTAGAAGAGGGGAAGTAGGGAATGAGCAGTTCTTC. Protein: CSARRGEVGNEQFF.

This clonotype was observed many times. This sequence joins TRBV3-1 and TRBJ2-1; TRBD2 agrees at 7 bases. Trimming removed 4 bases from V and 9 bases from J; junction bases left unmatched: 12. The CDR3 spans 15 residues. CDR1 and CDR2 from the germline V gene are LGHDT and YNNKEL (reference sequence). The CDR3 region is CASSRWEGHRGEQFF. In nucleotides, the CDR3 is TGTGCCAGCAGCCGGTGGGAGGGCCATAGGGGTGAGCAGTTCTTC.

The chain joins TRBV7-9 to TRBJ2-7; D remains ambiguous. The CDR3 spans 15 residues. In germline, CDR1 is SEHNR, CDR2 FQNEAQ (reference sequence). The V end was cut by 5 bases, the J end by 3 bases, with 17 bases between. The CDR3 coding sequence is TGTGCCAGCAGCACCTACAAAACCGTCCTCTACGAGCAGTACTTC. Translated: CASSTYKTVLYEQYF. The full variable domain, completed using reference TRBV7-9 and TRBJ2-7, is DTGVSQNPRHKITKRGQNVTFRCDPISEHNRLYWYRQTLGQGPEFLTYFQNEAQLEKSRLLSDRFSAERPKGSFSTLEIQRTEQGDSAMYLCASSTYKTVLYEQYFGPGTRLTVT.

This clonotype has at least ten counts. The chain is built from TRBV20-1 and TRBJ1-1; D is undetermined. Germline loops: CDR1 DFQATT, CDR2 SNEGSKA (reference sequence). The CDR3 sequence is 15 residues long. V dropped 2 bases and J dropped 1 base, with 14 bases sitting between them. The CDR3 loop reads CSARPSGRRNTEAFF. The CDR3, as DNA: TGCAGTGCTAGACCTTCGGGCAGGAGGAACACTGAAGCTTTCTTT.

This clonotype was seen at least ten times. The rearrangement joins TRBV6-2 or TRBV6-3 to TRBJ2-5; 9 nucleotides line up with TRBD2. J lost 5 bases, V lost 8 bases, and 9 bases had no gene match. This CDR3 is 14 amino acids long. Germline V CDR1 and CDR2: MNHEY, SVGEGT. The CDR3 region has the DNA TGTGCCAGCTCCGGGGTAGCGGGAGATGAGACCCAGTACTTC. It codes for CASSGVAGDETQYF.

This clonotype has a count of ten or more. This sequence joins TRBV4-3 and TRBJ2-1, with D perhaps being TRBD1 or TRBD2 (7 bases each). Germline values: CDR1 LGHNA, CDR2 YSLEER. The CDR3 consists of 21 residues. V was shortened by 2 bases and J by 4 bases, with 30 bases between the two germline ends. CDR3 loop: CASSQHPGGVGASGFYNEQFF. CDR3 DNA: TGCGCCAGCAGCCAACACCCAGGGGGAGTCGGGGCTAGCGGTTTTTACAATGAGCAGTTCTTC.

This clonotype has a count of ten or more. The CDR3 DNA is TGTGCCAGCAGTGAAGCCCCGGTACAGCCGAATGAAAAACTGTTTTTT. This encodes CASSEAPVQPNEKLFF. The genes are TRBV6-1 and TRBJ1-4; D unresolved. In germline, CDR1 is MNHNS, CDR2 SASEGT. V gave up 0 bases and J gave up 5 bases, with 13 bases separating them. The length of the CDR3 is 16 residues.

This clonotype was seen many times. The chain employs TRBV13 and TRBJ2-7; D remains unclear. The germline CDR1 and CDR2 sequences are PRHDT and FYEKMQ (reference sequence). This CDR3 contains 12 residues. V shed 8 bases and J shed 6 bases, with 14 bases lying between them. This CDR3 is CASSSVLGEQYF. The CDR3 DNA follows: TGTGCCAGCTCCTCGGTCCTGGGCGAGCAGTACTTC.

This clonotype was counted at least ten times. The chain carries TRBV9 and TRBJ2-3, with D perhaps being TRBD1 or TRBD2 (5 bases each). V shed 0 bases and J shed 3 bases, with 8 bases lying between them. The length of the CDR3 is 14 residues. Germline V gene data show CDR1 as SGDLS and CDR2 as YYNGEE. The DNA of the CDR3 is TGTGCCAGCAGCGTAGCCGAGGGGACAGATACGCAGTATTTT. Translated: CASSVAEGTDTQYF.